This TCR beta chain was found in a study of cytomegalovirus exposure and HLA in healthy donors. Unmatched junction bases numbered 4, after V lost 6 bases and J lost 4 bases. The CDR3 sequence is 14 residues long. The germline CDR1 and CDR2 sequences are LNHDA and SQIVND (reference sequence). Clones were read by immunoSEQ multiplex PCR, and TCRdb kept only the in-frame ones, dropping some. Of 150,000 to 200,000 clones in the sample, approximately 86% were seen once. Sequencing input: PBMCs. This clonotype was obtained from a man aged 30 to 45 in good health and CMV-seropositive. The V gene is TRBV19, the J gene TRBJ2-1; TRBD1 agrees at 9 bases. The CDR3 coding sequence is TGTGCCAGTAGAACAGGGGGCCGGTACAATGAGCAGTTCTTC. Its translation is CASRTGGRYNEQFF.